This T cell receptor beta chain was profiled in a study of tumor-infiltrating lymphocytes in primary liver carcinoma. Study-level points and caveats: Compared with tumor region pairs, tumor-adjacent and tumor-blood pairs overlapped less.

Notes on this clonotype: Its antigen is not known. One end of the junction fails to match germline, which may point to a read error.

Starting material of around 460 ng total RNA yielded TCR beta cDNA via a constant-region primer. Slightly modified ARM-PCR with three nested multiplex PCR rounds yielded TCR beta libraries. Researchers ran the first two PCR rounds for 10 cycles each with TRBV1-TRBV30 forward primers and a C-beta reverse primer. One entry per CDR3 protein, called by TCRdb with MiXCR from the multiplex PCR reads. Of fewer than 350,000 distinct CDR3 sequences in the sample, 65% are singletons; the top ten hold roughly 9%. Germline DNA was extracted alongside blood RNA, which was obtained from unsorted whole blood. The germline gives CDR1 SGHRS, CDR2 YFSETQ. The CDR3 totals 15 residues.

The sample comprised peripheral blood. The receptor comes from a man in his forties or fifties with primary liver carcinoma and hepatitis B virus infection. This sequence joins TRBV5-1 and TRBJ2-2; tentative D call: TRBD2 (6 bases). CDR3 amino acids: CASSLGGANTGGLFF. As DNA, the CDR3 is TGCGCCAGCAGCTTGGGTGGGGCGAACACCGGGGGGCTGTTTTTT.